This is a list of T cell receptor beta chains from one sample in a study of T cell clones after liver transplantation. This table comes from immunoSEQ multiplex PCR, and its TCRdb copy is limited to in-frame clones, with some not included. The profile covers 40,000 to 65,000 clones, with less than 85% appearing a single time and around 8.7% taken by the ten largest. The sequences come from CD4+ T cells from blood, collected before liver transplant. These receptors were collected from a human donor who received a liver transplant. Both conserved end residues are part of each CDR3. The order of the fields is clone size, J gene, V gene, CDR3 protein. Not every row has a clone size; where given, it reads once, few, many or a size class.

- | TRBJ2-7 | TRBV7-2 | CASSLRRDGYEQYF
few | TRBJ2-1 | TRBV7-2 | CASSLGARSLNEQFF
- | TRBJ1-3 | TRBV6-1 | CASISRVGNTIYF
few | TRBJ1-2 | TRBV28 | CASSLRHNYGYTF
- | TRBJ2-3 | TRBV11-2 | CASSLDTSGGTDTQYF
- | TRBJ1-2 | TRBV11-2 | CASSLDQGQGGYTF
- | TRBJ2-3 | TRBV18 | CASSPPTTLGWGTDTQYF
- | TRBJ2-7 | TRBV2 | CASSGDISSSYEQCF
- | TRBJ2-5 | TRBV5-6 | CASSSMTGPETQYF
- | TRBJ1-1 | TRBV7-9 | CASSLANSGTEAFF
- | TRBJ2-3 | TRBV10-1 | CASRAAYTQYF
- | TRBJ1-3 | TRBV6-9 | CASSWVAKAGNTIYF
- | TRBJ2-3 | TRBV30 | CAWSGAGGLTDTQYF
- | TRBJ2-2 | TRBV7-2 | CASSLDREIGTNTGELFF
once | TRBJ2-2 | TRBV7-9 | CASSSKAGGSSYTGELFF
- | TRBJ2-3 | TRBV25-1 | CASRQGATDTQYF
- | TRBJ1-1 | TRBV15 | CATSRVGSGVKAEAFF
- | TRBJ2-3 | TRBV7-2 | CASSLASLSTDTQYF
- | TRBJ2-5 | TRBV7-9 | CASSLAFESRLAETQYF
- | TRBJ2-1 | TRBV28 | CASRLAGHEQFF
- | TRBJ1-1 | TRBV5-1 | CASRGQPSGTEAFF
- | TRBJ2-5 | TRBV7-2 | CASSLTGPQETQYF
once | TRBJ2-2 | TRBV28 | CASSLFGRNTGELFF
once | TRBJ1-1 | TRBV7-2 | CASSPRQGANTEAFF
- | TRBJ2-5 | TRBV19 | CASSRAVEETQYF
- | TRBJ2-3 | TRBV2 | CASRNRESTDTQYF
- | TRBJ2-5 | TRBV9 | CASSVGSSGETQYF